These 24 T cell receptor beta chains share one sample of origin, sequenced in a study of T-cell reconstitution after alpha-beta-depleted transplantation in children. Unique molecular identifiers were incorporated when the TCRbeta library was constructed. TCRdb ran MiXCR on the PCR reads and lists one entry per CDR3 protein. The sample contains about a million distinct CDR3 sequences, about 29% of which appear only once. The material was PBMCs, mostly from graft donor cells, obtained 360 days after TCRalphabeta/CD19-depleted stem cell transplant. The origin of the receptors is a boy under two years old who had a stem cell transplant for SCID, so the T cells may come from the graft donor.

This clonotype was seen more than once but under ten times. The chain employs TRBV7-2 and TRBJ2-7; 8 bases are shared with TRBD2. V shed 4 bases, J shed 0 bases, and the junction held 5 bases outside the gene matches. The CDR3 consists of 15 residues. In germline, CDR1 is SGHTA, CDR2 FQGNSA. DNA of the CDR3: TGTGCCAGCAGCTCGGGGGGGAGGAGCTCCTACGAGCAGTACTTC. Its protein product is CASSSGGRSSYEQYF.

The table lists this clonotype with a few counts. The DNA of the CDR3 is TGTGCCAGCAGTGGTGGAGGTCTCACAGGGGGAGAGACCCAGTACTTC. Translating it yields CASSGGGLTGGETQYF. The rearrangement joins TRBV25-1 to TRBJ2-5; 8 positions agree with TRBD1. V dropped 4 bases and J dropped 4; count of bases not matched to a gene: 11. Germline CDR1 reads MGHDK; CDR2 reads SYGVNS. This CDR3 spans 16 amino acids.

The chain employs TRBV4-3 and TRBJ1-4, with TRBD1 matching over 9 bases. Germline values: CDR1 LGHNA, CDR2 YSLEER. J gave up 7 bases and V 5 bases, and 5 bases lay outside the gene matches. CDR3 length: 14 amino acids. The CDR3 coding sequence is TGCGCCAGCAGCACAGGGGGCACGGGTGAAAAACTGTTTTTT. This encodes CASSTGGTGEKLFF.

The gene calls are TRBV11-1 and TRBJ2-1, with 8 bases aligning to TRBD2. The V gene's germline CDR1 is SGHAT and CDR2 FQDESV (reference sequence). CDR3 length equals 18 residues. J was trimmed by 1 base and V by 1 base; bases with no gene match: 9. CDR3 nucleotide sequence: TGTGCCAGCAGCTTAGGAACGGGGGGGCTCCTATCCTACAATGAGCAGTTCTTC. This sequence encodes CASSLGTGGLLSYNEQFF. The full variable domain, completed using reference TRBV11-1 and TRBJ2-1, is EAEVAQSPRYKITEKSQAVAFWCDPISGHATLYWYRQILGQGPELLVQFQDESVVDDSQLPKDRFSAERLKGVDSTLKIQPAELGDSAMYLCASSLGTGGLLSYNEQFFGPGTRLTVL.

This clonotype has a handful of counts. The chain links TRBV12-3 or TRBV12-4 to TRBJ2-1; 7 positions agree with TRBD2. V trimming: 6 bases; J trimming: 2 bases; junction bases outside the gene matches: 7. The CDR3 sequence is 15 residues long. As DNA, the CDR3 is TGTGCCAGCAGACTAGCGAGTCATCCCTACAATGAGCAGTTCTTC. It translates to CASRLASHPYNEQFF.

The chain uses TRBV10-3 and TRBJ1-1; TRBD1 matches at 8 bases. Germline V lookup: CDR1 ENHRY, CDR2 SYGVKD. J lost 11 bases, V lost 2 bases, and 10 bases had no gene match. This CDR3 contains 14 residues. The CDR3 protein is CAISEGGQAPGAFF. CDR3 bases: TGTGCCATCAGTGAGGGGGGACAGGCCCCCGGGGCTTTCTTT.

The chain employs TRBV7-3 and TRBJ2-1; weak D call: TRBD1 (6 bases). Trimming left V 4 bases short and J 8 bases short, with 12 bases between. This CDR3 spans 13 amino acids. CDR1 and CDR2 from the germline V gene are SGHTA and FQGTGA. The CDR3 nucleotides are TGTGCCAGCAGCTATACAGGGATCGATGAGCAGTTCTTC. Translating gives CASSYTGIDEQFF.

The V gene is TRBV3-1, the J gene TRBJ1-1; D not certain. CDR1 is LGHDT and CDR2 is YNNKEL in the germline V gene (reference sequence). V lost 4 bases, J lost 6 bases, and 15 bases lay in between. This CDR3 is built from 14 residues. In DNA form, the CDR3 reads TGTGCCAGCAGCCTAATCTCAGTTTCCTCTGAAGCTTTCTTT. Amino acids: CASSLISVSSEAFF.

Of note for this clonotype: Possible read error: a much larger clone is one base away. Here the CDR3 DNA reads TGTGCCAGCAGAAGCATGAGAAACGCCATATATTTT. Translation: CASRSMRNAIYF. The rearrangement joins TRBV7-8 to TRBJ1-3; no clear D. CDR3 length: 12 amino acids. Germline V CDR1 and CDR2: SGHVS, FQNEAQ.

This clonotype has a handful of counts. V gene TRBV15 combines with J gene TRBJ2-2; TRBD1 might be the D (6 bases). V lost 2 bases and J 6 bases, leaving 10 bases between the germline ends. This CDR3 has 14 amino acids. Germline V gene sequence: CDR1 LNHNV, CDR2 YYDKDF (reference sequence). CDR3 sequence reads: CATSRQGYAGELFF. In DNA, the CDR3 is TGTGCCACCAGCAGACAGGGGTACGCCGGGGAGCTGTTTTTT.

The chain combines TRBV15 with TRBJ2-2; no definite D call. The CDR3 is 13 residues long. The germline gives CDR1 LNHNV, CDR2 YYDKDF (reference sequence). Trimming left V 0 bases short and J 6 bases short, with 5 bases between. In DNA form, the CDR3 reads TGTGCCACCAGCAGAGAATTCCCCGGGGAGCTGTTTTTT. Amino acids: CATSREFPGELFF. The full variable domain, with the rest looked up from reference TRBV15 and TRBJ2-2, is DAMVIQNPRYQVTQFGKPVTLSCSQTLNHNVMYWYQQKSSQAPKLLFHYYDKDFNNEADTPDNFQSRRPNTSFCFLDIRSPGLGDTAMYLCATSREFPGELFFGEGSRLTVL.

This clonotype was seen only a few times. This rearrangement joins TRBV20-1 to TRBJ1-1, with D perhaps TRBD1 (5 bases). Trimming removed 0 bases at V and 4 bases at J, with 12 bases between. Germline values: CDR1 DFQATT, CDR2 SNEGSKA (reference sequence). This CDR3 is 14 amino acids long. The CDR3 region is CSARDINRPTEAFF. The CDR3 bases are TGCAGTGCTAGAGATATAAACAGGCCCACTGAAGCTTTCTTT.

This chain links TRBV12-3 or TRBV12-4 with TRBJ2-5; tentative D call: TRBD2 (5 bases). The V end lost 5 bases, the J end lost 3 bases, and 19 bases lay between the germline ends. This CDR3 spans 16 amino acids. The CDR3, as DNA: TGTGCCAGCAGTCTTACGGGGTGGCCGAGGGAAGAGACCCAGTACTTC. Residues: CASSLTGWPREETQYF.

Only one count was recorded for this clonotype. This chain links TRBV28 with TRBJ2-5, with D uncertain. This CDR3 has 16 amino acids. V lost 4 bases and J 5 bases, leaving 20 bases between the germline ends. Germline values: CDR1 MDHEN, CDR2 SYDVKM. The CDR3 here is CASSSPGRPGWETQYF. As DNA, the CDR3 is TGTGCCAGCAGTTCACCCGGCCGCCCCGGTTGGGAGACCCAGTACTTC.

V usage is TRBV20-1 and J usage is TRBJ1-1, with D tentatively TRBD1 (5 bases). Germline CDR1 DFQATT, CDR2 SNEGSKA (reference sequence). The CDR3 spans 14 residues. V lost 3 bases and J 5 bases, leaving 16 bases between the germline ends. This CDR3 is CSASNPGTKTEAFF. CDR3 DNA: TGCAGTGCTAGTAACCCCGGGACTAAGACTGAAGCTTTCTTT.

V is TRBV6-2 or TRBV6-3 and J is TRBJ1-5, with a possible D match to TRBD1 (5 bases). Trimming took off 1 base at V and 5 bases at J, with 12 bases between the two ends. The germline gives CDR1 MNHEY, CDR2 SVGEGT. The CDR3 contains 15 residues. CDR3 sequence reads: CASSYWVRGDQPQHF. The CDR3 bases are TGTGCCAGCAGTTACTGGGTACGGGGGGATCAGCCCCAGCATTTT.

This clonotype has just a few counts. This chain uses TRBV6-5 with TRBJ2-1, with 8 positions matching TRBD2. Germline-derived CDR1 and CDR2 are MNHEY and SVGAGI. V was clipped by 0 bases and J by 4 bases; unmatched bases: 5. This CDR3 contains 16 residues. CDR3 sequence: CASSYSRGGLYNEQFF. CDR3 nucleotide sequence: TGTGCCAGCAGTTACTCCCGGGGGGGTTTATACAATGAGCAGTTCTTC.

The chain recombines TRBV7-9 with TRBJ1-5; D might be TRBD1 (5 bases). The CDR3 spans 15 residues. From germline, CDR1 is SEHNR and CDR2 FQNEAQ (reference sequence). V was trimmed by 5 bases and J by 3 bases, leaving 14 bases between them. The CDR3 here is CASSIEGSDNQPQHF. The CDR3 DNA reads as TGTGCCAGCAGCATAGAGGGGAGCGACAATCAGCCCCAGCATTTT.

The rearrangement joins TRBV12-3 or TRBV12-4 to TRBJ2-1; TRBD2 aligns across 12 bases. J lost 8 bases, V lost 5 bases, and 1 base had no gene match. The CDR3 contains 13 residues. CDR3 sequence (DNA): TGTGCCAGCAGTCGGACTAGCGGGGATGAGCAGTTCTTC. It specifies CASSRTSGDEQFF.

The CDR3 DNA follows: TGTGCCTGCCTTCCAGGGGGCGGCGGGGGGGCCTCAAATGAGCAGTTCTTC. It specifies CACLPGGGGGASNEQFF. The chain has TRBV2 and TRBJ2-1; a possible D gene is TRBD2 (9 bases). CDR1 SNHLY and CDR2 FYNNEI come from the germline V gene. The length of the CDR3 is 17 residues. Trimming removed 11 bases from V and 7 bases from J, with 30 bases in between.

This clonotype came up a few times. V and J are TRBV7-9 and TRBJ1-2, with 8 bases that match TRBD1. CDR1 SEHNR and CDR2 FQNEAQ come from the germline V gene (reference sequence). The CDR3 length is 12 residues. Germline trimming cut 6 bases from V and 4 bases from J; bases unmatched to any gene: 1. CDR3 bases: TGTGCCAGCAGGGGACAGGTCTATGGCTACACCTTC. This translates into CASRGQVYGYTF.

V is TRBV6-1 and J is TRBJ2-3, with 9 bases that match TRBD2. Germline V lookup: CDR1 MNHNS, CDR2 SASEGT. V shed 4 bases, J shed 7 bases, and the junction held 18 bases outside the gene matches. The CDR3 is made up of 18 amino acids. CDR3 region: CASSATLWRGGGENTQYF. In nucleotides, the CDR3 is TGTGCCAGCAGTGCCACCCTATGGCGGGGGGGTGGGGAAAATACGCAGTATTTT.

The chain has TRBV18 and TRBJ2-7; tentative D call: TRBD1 (6 bases). From germline, CDR1 is KGHSH and CDR2 LQKENI. V lost 5 bases and J lost 2, with 13 bases in between. CDR3 size: 14 residues. The CDR3 spells CASSGLTGPYEQYF. The DNA of the CDR3 is TGTGCCAGCTCAGGGCTCACAGGGCCCTACGAGCAGTACTTC.

V usage is TRBV4-2 and J usage is TRBJ1-2; D is undetermined. The germline V and J ends were trimmed by 1 base and 0 bases, with 15 bases remaining between them. The CDR3 loop spans 17 amino acids. Germline CDR1 reads LGHNA; CDR2 reads YNFKEQ. This chain's CDR3 is CASSQGSFRSSNYGYTF. DNA for the CDR3: TGTGCCAGCAGCCAAGGCTCTTTCAGGAGCTCTAACTATGGCTACACCTTC.